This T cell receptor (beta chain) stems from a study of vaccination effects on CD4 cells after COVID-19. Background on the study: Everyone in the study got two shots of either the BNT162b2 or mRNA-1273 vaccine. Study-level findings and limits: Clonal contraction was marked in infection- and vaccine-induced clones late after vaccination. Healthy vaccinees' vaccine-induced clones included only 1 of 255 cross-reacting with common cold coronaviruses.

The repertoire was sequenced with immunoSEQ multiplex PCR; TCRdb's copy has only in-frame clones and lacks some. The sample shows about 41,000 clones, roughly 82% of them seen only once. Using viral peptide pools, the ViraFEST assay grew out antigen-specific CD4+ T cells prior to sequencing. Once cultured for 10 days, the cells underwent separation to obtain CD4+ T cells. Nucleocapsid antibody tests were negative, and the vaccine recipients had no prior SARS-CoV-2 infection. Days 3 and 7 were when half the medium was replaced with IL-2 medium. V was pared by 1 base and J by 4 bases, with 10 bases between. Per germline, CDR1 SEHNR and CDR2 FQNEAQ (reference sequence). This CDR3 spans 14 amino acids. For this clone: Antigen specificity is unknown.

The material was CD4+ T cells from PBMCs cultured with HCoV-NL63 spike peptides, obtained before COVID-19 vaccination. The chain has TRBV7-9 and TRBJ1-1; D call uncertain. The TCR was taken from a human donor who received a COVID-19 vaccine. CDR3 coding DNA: TGTGCCAGCAGCTTAGACGAGGCACGCACTGAAGCTTTCTTT. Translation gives CASSLDEARTEAFF.